This T cell receptor (beta chain) emerged from a study of blood T cell repertoires in COVID-19. Study background: Researchers got acute and convalescent COVID-19 samples from the United States, Italy and Spain. PBMCs, B-cell-depleted T cells, or T cells were the source of the cDNA or gDNA that made up the material.

CDR1 is LNHDA and CDR2 is SQIVND in the germline V gene (reference sequence). Trimming pared 3 bases from V and 2 bases from J, leaving 8 bases between. CDR3 length: 14 amino acids. Seattle patient enrollment occurred during active infection, with longitudinal follow-up thereafter. Original analysis: Reference gene primer amplification in the assay estimated nucleated cell counts. Data came from immunoSEQ multiplex PCR; TCRdb stores just in-frame clones and leaves some out. V, J and clone size are those of that table, while D and trimming were read from the DNA. The profile covers 95,000 to 150,000 clones, with 90% appearing a single time and about 3.8% taken by the ten largest.

The clonotype comes from a woman between 55 and 75 years old with COVID-19, enrolled during active disease. Sequencing was done on a sample of peripheral blood. J is TRBJ2-1 and V is TRBV19; possible D gene TRBD2, 6 bases. The CDR3 region is CASSIPGAYNEQFF. CDR3 nucleotides: TGTGCCAGTAGTATTCCGGGGGCCTACAATGAGCAGTTCTTC.